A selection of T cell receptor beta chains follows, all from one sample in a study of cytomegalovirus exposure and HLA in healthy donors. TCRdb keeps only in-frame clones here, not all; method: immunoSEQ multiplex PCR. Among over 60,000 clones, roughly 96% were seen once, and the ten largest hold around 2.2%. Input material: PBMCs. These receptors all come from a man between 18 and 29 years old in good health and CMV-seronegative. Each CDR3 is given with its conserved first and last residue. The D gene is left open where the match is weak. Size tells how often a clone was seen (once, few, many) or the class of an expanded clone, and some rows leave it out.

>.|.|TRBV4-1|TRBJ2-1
CASSYVEVPPYREQFF
TGCGCCAGCAGCTACGTCGAGGTGCCACCCTATCGGGAGCAGTTCTTC
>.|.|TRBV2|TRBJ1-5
CASKGGASGQPQHF
TGTGCCAGCAAGGGGGGGGCGTCCGGTCAGCCCCAGCATTTT
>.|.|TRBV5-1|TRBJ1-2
CASSLSQGANYGYTF
TGCGCCAGCAGCTTGTCACAGGGAGCTAACTATGGCTACACCTTC
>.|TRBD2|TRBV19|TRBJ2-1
CASSNPRLAGGIYNEQFF
TGTGCCAGTAGTAACCCTAGACTAGCGGGAGGGATATACAATGAGCAGTTCTTC
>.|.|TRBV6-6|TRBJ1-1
CASSPGTGGTEAFF
TGTGCCAGCAGCCCCGGGACTGGCGGAACTGAAGCTTTCTTT
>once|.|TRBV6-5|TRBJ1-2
CASTPRQQNHGYTF
TGTGCCAGCACCCCACGGCAACAGAACCATGGCTACACCTTC
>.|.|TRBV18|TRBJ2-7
CASSPGTPYEQYF
TGTGCCAGCTCACCCGGGACTCCCTACGAGCAGTACTTC
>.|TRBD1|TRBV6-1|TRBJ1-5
CASSDRGANQPQHF
TGTGCCAGCAGTGACAGGGGGGCCAATCAGCCCCAGCATTTT
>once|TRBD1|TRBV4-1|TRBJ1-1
CASSQARQGLRSTEAFF
TGCGCCAGCAGCCAAGCACGACAGGGTCTAAGGTCCACTGAAGCTTTCTTT
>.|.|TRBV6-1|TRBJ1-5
CASSEASGGSQPQHF
TGTGCCAGCAGTGAAGCGAGCGGGGGCAGTCAGCCCCAGCATTTT
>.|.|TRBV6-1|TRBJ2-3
CASSEEDNSGSDTQYF
TGTGCCAGCAGTGAAGAGGACAATAGCGGTTCAGATACGCAGTATTTT
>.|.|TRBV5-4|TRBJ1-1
CASSPPRGAGTEAFF
TGTGCCAGCAGCCCCCCGCGGGGGGCTGGCACTGAAGCTTTCTTT
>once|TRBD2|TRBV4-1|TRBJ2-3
CASSQDPGGTDTQYF
TGCGCCAGCAGCCAAGATCCGGGAGGGACAGATACGCAGTATTTT
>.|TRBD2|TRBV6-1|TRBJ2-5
CASRTSGIQETQYF
TGTGCCAGCCGGACTAGCGGAATCCAAGAGACCCAGTACTTC
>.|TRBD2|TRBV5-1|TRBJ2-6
CASSLDLAVYDLGANVLTF
TGCGCCAGCAGCTTGGATCTAGCGGTTTACGATCTTGGGGCCAACGTCCTGACTTTC
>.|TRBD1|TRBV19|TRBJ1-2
CASSIGTRDRAFSGYTF
TGTGCCAGTAGTATCGGAACCCGGGACAGGGCGTTCTCTGGCTACACCTTC
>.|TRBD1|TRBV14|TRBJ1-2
CASSQTGMGNYGYTF
TGTGCCAGCAGCCAGACAGGGATGGGGAACTATGGCTACACCTTC
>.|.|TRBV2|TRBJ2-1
CASSVGGNEQFF
TGTGCCAGCAGTGTGGGGGGCAATGAGCAGTTCTTC
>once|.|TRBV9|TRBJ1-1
CASSVERDTEAFF
TGTGCCAGCAGCGTAGAACGGGACACTGAAGCTTTCTTT
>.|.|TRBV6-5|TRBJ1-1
CASRLTRNTEAFF
TGTGCCAGCAGACTAACACGGAACACTGAAGCTTTCTTT
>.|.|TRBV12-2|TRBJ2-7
CASQPSRWSVYEQYF
TGTGCAAGTCAGCCGTCTCGATGGAGTGTGTACGAGCAGTACTTC
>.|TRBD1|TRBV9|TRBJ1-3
CASSFTGATGNTIYF
TGTGCCAGCAGTTTTACAGGGGCTACTGGAAACACCATATATTTT
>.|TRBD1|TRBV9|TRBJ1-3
CASSVAPLTGAGNTIYF
TGTGCCAGCAGCGTAGCTCCCCTGACAGGGGCTGGAAACACCATATATTTT
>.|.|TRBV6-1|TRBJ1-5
CASLDSLGRPQHF
TGTGCCAGCCTAGACAGCTTAGGAAGGCCCCAGCATTTT
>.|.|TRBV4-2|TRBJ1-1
CASSQSPRGTEAFF
TGTGCCAGCAGCCAGTCACCCAGGGGTACTGAAGCTTTCTTT
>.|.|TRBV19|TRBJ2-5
CASNLRTGIGTQYF
TGTGCCAGTAATCTGAGAACAGGGATAGGGACCCAGTACTTC
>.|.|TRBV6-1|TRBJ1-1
CASSVLQSTEAFF
TGTGCCAGCAGTGTCCTACAGAGCACTGAAGCTTTCTTT